The clone carrying this TCR beta chain has more than one count but fewer than ten. Its antigen is unidentified. This sample was included in a study of blood T cells in healthy people across ages. The study's findings and limits: Conclusively comparing naive with antigen-experienced cells was impossible with unsorted PBMCs. Shifts in expanded clonotypes may have been confounded by donor CMV status, which was unknown. From one million sequenced T cells, diversity estimates were lower bounds.

The authors ran a second PCR of about 6 to 12 cycles using a sample-barcoded 5' primer and a J-beta primer mix. TCRdb reprocessed the 5' RACE reads via MiXCR and lists one record per CDR3 protein. The sample lists about 720,000 distinct CDR3 sequences, over 20% occurring once. No fewer than 7 million PBMCs went into each sample. The sequence came from a man between 65 and 85 years old in good health. Source material: blood.

The CDR3 sequence: CASRQGQATEAFF. The CDR3 region has the DNA TGTGCCAGCAGGCAAGGACAGGCCACTGAAGCTTTCTTT. The chain uses TRBV7-9 and TRBJ1-1; 7 positions match TRBD1. Germline CDR1 SEHNR, CDR2 FQNEAQ (reference sequence). This CDR3 has 13 residues. Unmatched junction bases numbered 5, after V lost 6 bases and J lost 4 bases.